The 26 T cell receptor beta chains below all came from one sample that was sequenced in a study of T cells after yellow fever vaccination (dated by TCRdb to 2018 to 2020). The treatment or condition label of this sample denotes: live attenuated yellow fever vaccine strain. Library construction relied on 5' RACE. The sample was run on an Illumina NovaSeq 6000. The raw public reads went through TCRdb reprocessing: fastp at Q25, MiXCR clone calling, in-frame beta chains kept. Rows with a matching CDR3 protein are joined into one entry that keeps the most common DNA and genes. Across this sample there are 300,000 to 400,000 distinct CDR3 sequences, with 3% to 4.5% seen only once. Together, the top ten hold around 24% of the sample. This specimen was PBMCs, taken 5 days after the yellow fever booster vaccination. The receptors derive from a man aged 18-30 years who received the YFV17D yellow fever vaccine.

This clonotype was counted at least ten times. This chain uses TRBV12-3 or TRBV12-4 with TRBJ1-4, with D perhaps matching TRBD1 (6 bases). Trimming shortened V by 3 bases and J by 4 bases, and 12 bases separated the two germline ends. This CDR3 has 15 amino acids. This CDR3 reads CASSLLGQYNEKLFF. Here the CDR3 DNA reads TGTGCCAGCAGTTTGCTCGGACAGTATAATGAAAAACTGTTTTTT.

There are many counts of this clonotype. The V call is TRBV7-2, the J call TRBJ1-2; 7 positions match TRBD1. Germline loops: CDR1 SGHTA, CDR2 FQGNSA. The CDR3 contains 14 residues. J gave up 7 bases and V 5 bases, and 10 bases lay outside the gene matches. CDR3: CASSQRQGPSGYTF. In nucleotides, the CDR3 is TGTGCCAGCAGCCAGAGACAGGGACCGAGTGGCTACACCTTC.

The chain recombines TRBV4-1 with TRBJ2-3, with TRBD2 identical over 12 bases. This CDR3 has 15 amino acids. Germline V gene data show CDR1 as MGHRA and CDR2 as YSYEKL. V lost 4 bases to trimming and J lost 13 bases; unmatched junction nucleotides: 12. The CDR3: CASSLGLAGGLLEYF. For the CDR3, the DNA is TGCGCCAGCAGCCTCGGGCTAGCGGGGGGGCTGCTGGAGTATTTT.

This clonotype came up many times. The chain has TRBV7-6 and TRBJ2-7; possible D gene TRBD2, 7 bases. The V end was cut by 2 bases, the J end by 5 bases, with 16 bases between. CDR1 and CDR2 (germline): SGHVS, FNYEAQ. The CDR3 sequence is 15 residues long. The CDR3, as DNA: TGTGCCAGCAGCTTACTGGGACGGGGGGCCGACGAGCAGTACTTC. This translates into CASSLLGRGADEQYF.

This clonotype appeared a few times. In nucleotides, the CDR3 is TGTGCCAGCAGCGGGGTCAGGGGCGAGACCCAGTACTTC. It yields the protein CASSGVRGETQYF. The J gene is TRBJ2-5, the V gene TRBV12-3 or TRBV12-4; D is perhaps TRBD1 (6 bases). CDR3 length equals 13 residues. Trimming took 6 bases from V and 5 from J, leaving 13 bases between them.

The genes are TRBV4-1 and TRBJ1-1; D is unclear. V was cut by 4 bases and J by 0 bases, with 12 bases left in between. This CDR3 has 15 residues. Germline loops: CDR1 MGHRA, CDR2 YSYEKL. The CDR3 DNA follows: TGCGCCAGCAGCCTAGAAATGGGTTTGAACACTGAAGCTTTCTTT. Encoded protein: CASSLEMGLNTEAFF.

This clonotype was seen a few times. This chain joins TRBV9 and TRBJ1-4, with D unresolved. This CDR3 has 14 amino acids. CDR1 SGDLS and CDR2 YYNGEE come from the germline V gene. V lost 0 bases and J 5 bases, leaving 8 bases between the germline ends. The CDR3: CASSVGSYNEKLFF. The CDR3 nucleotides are TGTGCCAGCAGCGTAGGCAGCTACAATGAAAAACTGTTTTTT.

The CDR3 nucleotides read TGCAGTGCTATCTCTCAGGGGGCCAACTATGGCTACACCTTC. This gives the protein CSAISQGANYGYTF. J is TRBJ1-2 and V is TRBV20-1, with 8 bases that match TRBD1. J gave up 2 bases and V 4 bases, and 6 bases lay outside the gene matches. The CDR3 loop spans 14 amino acids. Germline V lookup: CDR1 DFQATT, CDR2 SNEGSKA (reference sequence).

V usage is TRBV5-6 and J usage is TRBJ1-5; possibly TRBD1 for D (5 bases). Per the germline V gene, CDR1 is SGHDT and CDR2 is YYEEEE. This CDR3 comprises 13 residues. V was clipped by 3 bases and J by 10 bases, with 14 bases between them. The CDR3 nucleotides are TGTGCCAGCAGCTCGGGACGGAACGGTCCCCAGCATTTT. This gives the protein CASSSGRNGPQHF.

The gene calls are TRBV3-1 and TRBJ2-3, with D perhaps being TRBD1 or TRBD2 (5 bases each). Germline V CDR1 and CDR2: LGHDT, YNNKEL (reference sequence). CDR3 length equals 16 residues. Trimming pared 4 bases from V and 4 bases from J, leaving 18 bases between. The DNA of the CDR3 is TGTGCCAGCAGCCTCCATGGGCTAGCAGGGCCAGATACGCAGTATTTT. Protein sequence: CASSLHGLAGPDTQYF.

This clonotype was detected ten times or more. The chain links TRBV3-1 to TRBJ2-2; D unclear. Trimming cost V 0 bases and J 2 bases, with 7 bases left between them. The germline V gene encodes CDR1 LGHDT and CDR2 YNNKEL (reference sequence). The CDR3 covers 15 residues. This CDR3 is CASSQDNRNTGELFF. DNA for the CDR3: TGTGCCAGCAGCCAAGACAACAGAAACACCGGGGAGCTGTTTTTT.

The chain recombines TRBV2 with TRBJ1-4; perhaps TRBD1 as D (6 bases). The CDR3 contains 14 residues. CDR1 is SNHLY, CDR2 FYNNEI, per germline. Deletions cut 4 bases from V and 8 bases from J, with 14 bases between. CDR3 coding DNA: TGTGCCAGCAGTGTGCCGGGGGCGAAAGAAAAACTGTTTTTT. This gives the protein CASSVPGAKEKLFF.

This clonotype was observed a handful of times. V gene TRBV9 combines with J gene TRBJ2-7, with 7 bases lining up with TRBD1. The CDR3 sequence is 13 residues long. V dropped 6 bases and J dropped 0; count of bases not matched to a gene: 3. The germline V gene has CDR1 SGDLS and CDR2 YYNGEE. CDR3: CASKGQTSYEQYV. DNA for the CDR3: TGTGCCAGCAAGGGACAGACCTCCTACGAGCAGTACGTC.

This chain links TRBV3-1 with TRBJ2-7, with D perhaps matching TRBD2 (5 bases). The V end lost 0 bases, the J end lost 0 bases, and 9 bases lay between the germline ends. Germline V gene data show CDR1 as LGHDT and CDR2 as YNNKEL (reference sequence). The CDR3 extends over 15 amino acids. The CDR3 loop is CASSQDSAPSYEQYF. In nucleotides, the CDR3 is TGTGCCAGCAGCCAAGATAGCGCCCCCTCCTACGAGCAGTACTTC.

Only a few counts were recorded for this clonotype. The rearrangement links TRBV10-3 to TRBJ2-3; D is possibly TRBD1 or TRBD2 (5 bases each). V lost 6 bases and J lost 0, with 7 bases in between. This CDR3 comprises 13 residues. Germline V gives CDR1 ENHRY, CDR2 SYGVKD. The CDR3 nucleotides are TGTGCCATCAGAAGGGACAGCACAGATACGCAGTATTTT. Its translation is CAIRRDSTDTQYF.

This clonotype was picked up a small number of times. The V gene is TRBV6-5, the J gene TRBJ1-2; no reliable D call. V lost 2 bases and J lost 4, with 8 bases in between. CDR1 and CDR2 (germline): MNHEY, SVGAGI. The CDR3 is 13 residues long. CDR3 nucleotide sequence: TGTGCCAGCAGTTACGGCAGAGGCTATGGCTACACCTTC. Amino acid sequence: CASSYGRGYGYTF.

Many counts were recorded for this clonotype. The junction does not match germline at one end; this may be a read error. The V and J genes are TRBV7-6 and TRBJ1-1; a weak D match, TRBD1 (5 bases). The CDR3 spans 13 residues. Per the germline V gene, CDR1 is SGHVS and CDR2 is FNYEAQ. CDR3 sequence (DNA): TGTGCCAGCAGCTTAAATATAGGGACTGGAGCTTTCTTT. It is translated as CASSLNIGTGAFF.

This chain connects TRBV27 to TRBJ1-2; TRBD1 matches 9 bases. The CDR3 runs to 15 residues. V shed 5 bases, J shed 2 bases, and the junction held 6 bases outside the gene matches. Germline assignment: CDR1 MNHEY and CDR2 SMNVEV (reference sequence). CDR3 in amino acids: CASSPTGTGNYGYTF. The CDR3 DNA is TGTGCCAGCAGTCCTACCGGGACAGGGAACTATGGCTACACCTTC.

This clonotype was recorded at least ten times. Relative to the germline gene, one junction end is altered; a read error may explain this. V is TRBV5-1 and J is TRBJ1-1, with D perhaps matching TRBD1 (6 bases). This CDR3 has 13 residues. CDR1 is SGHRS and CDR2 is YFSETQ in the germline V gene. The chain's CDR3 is CASSLQGNTEAFF. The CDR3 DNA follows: TGTGCCAGCAGCTTACAGGGGAACACTGAAGCTTTCTTT. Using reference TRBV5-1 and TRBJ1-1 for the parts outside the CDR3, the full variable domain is KAGVTQTPRYLIKTRGQQVTLSCSPISGHRSVSWYQQTPGQGLQFLFEYFSETQRNKGNFPGRFSGRQFSNSRSEMNVSTLELGDSALYLCASSLQGNTEAFFGQGTRLTVV.

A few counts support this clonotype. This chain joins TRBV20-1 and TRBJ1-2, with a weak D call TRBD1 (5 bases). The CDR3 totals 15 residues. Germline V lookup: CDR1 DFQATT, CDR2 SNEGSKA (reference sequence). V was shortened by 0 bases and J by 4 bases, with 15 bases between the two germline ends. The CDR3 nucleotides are TGCAGTGCTAGAGATGCGAGGGGCGGGGGCTATGGCTACACCTTC. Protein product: CSARDARGGGYGYTF.

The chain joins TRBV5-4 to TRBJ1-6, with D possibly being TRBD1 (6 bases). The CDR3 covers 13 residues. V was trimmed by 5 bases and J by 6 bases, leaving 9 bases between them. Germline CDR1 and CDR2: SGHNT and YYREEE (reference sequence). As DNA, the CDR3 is TGTGCCAGCAGGGACAGCCTTAATTCACCCCTCCACTTT. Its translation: CASRDSLNSPLHF. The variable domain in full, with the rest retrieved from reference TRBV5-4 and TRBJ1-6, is ETGVTQSPTHLIKTRGQQVTLRCSSQSGHNTVSWYQQALGQGPQFIFQYYREEENGRGNFPPRFSGLQFPNYSSELNVNALELDDSALYLCASRDSLNSPLHFGNGTRLTVT.

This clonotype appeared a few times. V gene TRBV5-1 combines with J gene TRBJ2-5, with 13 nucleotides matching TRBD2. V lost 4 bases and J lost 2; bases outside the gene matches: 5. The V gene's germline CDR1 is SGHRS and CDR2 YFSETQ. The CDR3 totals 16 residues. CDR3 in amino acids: CASSHGTSGVQETQYF. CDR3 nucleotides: TGCGCCAGCAGCCACGGGACTAGCGGGGTACAAGAGACCCAGTACTTC.

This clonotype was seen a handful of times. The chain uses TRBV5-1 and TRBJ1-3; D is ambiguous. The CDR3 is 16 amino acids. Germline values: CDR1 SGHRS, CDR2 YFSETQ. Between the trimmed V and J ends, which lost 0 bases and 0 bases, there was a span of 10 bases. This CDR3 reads CASSLGYRSSGNTIYF. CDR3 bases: TGCGCCAGCAGCTTGGGTTACCGGAGCTCTGGAAACACCATATATTTT. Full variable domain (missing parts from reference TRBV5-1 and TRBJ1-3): KAGVTQTPRYLIKTRGQQVTLSCSPISGHRSVSWYQQTPGQGLQFLFEYFSETQRNKGNFPGRFSGRQFSNSRSEMNVSTLELGDSALYLCASSLGYRSSGNTIYFGEGSWLTVV.

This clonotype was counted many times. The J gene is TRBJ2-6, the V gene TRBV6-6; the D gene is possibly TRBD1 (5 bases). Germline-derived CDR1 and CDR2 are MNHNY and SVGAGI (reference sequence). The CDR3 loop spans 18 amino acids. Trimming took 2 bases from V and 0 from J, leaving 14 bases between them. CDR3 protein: CASSYGWTSYSGANVLTF. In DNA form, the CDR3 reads TGTGCCAGCAGTTACGGTTGGACAAGTTACTCTGGGGCCAACGTCCTGACTTTC.

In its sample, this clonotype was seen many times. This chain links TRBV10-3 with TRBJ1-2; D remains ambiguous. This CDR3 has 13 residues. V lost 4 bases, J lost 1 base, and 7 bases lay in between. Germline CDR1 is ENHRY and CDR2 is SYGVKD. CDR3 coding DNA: TGTGCCATCAGTGTTCAGGTTAACTATGGCTACACCTTC. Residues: CAISVQVNYGYTF.

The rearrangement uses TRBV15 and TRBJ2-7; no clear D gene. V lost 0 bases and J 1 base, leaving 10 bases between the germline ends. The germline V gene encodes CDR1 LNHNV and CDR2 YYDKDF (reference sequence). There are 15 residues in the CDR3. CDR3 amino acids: CATSRELTFSYEQYF. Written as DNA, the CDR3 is TGTGCCACCAGCAGAGAGTTGACTTTTTCCTACGAGCAGTACTTC.